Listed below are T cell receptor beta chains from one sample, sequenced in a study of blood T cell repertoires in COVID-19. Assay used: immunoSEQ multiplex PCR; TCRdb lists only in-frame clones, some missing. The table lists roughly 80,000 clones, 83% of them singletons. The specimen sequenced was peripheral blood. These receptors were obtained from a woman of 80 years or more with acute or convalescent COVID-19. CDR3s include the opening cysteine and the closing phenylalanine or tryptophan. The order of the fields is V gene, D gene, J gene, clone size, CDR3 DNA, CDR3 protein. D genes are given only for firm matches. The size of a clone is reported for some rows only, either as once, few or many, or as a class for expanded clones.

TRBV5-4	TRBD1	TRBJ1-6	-	TGTGCCAGCAGCTCGGTCGCTGACAGGGGTTCACCCCTCCACTTT	CASSSVADRGSPLHF
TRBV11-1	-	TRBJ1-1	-	TGTGCCAGCAGCCCCGCAAGCCGGGGTGAAGCTTTCTTT	CASSPASRGEAFF
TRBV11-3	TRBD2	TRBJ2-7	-	TGTGCCAGCAGAAGGTCTAGCGGGGCCTACGAGCAGTACTTC	CASRRSSGAYEQYF
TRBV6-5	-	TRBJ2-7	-	TGTGCCAGCAGTTACTCGAGATCGTTGCCCTACGAGCAGTACTTC	CASSYSRSLPYEQYF
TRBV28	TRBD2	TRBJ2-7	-	TGTGCCAGCAGTCGGCCGGGACTAGCGGGAACCTACTCCTACGAGCAGTACTTC	CASSRPGLAGTYSYEQYF
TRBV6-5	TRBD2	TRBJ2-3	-	TGTGCCAGCAGGCGCGGGGGTAGCCCGCCAGATACGCAGTATTTT	CASRRGGSPPDTQYF
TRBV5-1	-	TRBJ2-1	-	TGCGCCAGCAGCTTCAGTACTATTAACAATGAGCAGTTCTTC	CASSFSTINNEQFF
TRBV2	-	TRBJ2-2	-	TGTGCCAGCAGTCCCTCTAGCCTACATAACACCGGGGAGCTGTTTTTT	CASSPSSLHNTGELFF
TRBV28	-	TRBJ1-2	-	TGTGCCAGCAGTTCGGGAGGGCCTGATGGGGGCTACACCTTC	CASSSGGPDGGYTF
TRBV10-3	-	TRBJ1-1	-	TGTGCCATCAGTACACAAGTTATGAACACTGAAGCTTTCTTT	CAISTQVMNTEAFF
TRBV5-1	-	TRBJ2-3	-	TGCGCCAGCAGCTTGGACCCTAGCTCACCAGATACGCAGTATTTT	CASSLDPSSPDTQYF
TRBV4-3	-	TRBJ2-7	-	TGCGCCAGCAGCCTTCAGTCGGGGGACTACGAGCAGTACTTC	CASSLQSGDYEQYF
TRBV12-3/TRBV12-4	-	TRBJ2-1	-	TGTGCCAGCAGCCTAGCTCCGGAGCAGTTCTTC	CASSLAPEQFF
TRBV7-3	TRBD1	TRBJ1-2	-	TGTGCCAGCAGTCCGACAGGGGGCGATGGCTACACCTTC	CASSPTGGDGYTF
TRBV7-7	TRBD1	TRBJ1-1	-	TGTGCTAGCAGCCCAGCTACAGGGGGCACTGAAGCTTTCTTT	CASSPATGGTEAFF
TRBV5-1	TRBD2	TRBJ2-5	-	TGCGCCAGCAGCTCCGGACTAGCTGGGGGAGAGACCCAGTACTTC	CASSSGLAGGETQYF
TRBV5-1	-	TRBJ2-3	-	TGCGCCAGCAGCTTGGCACCGGGAAGGGCAGATACGCAGTATTTT	CASSLAPGRADTQYF
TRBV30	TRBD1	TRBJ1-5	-	TGTGCCTGGAGTGACCGACAGGGAACACAGCCCCAGCATTTT	CAWSDRQGTQPQHF
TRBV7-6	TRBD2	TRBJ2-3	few	TGTGCCAGCAGCTCATTAGCGGGCTCCTCGACAGATACGCAGTATTTT	CASSSLAGSSTDTQYF
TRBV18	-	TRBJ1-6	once	TGTGCCAGCTCCCCGGCGGCAGGGATTAATTCACCCCTCCACTTT	CASSPAAGINSPLHF
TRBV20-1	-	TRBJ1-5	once	TGCAGTGCTAGTGTTACTCTCAATCAGCCCCAGCATTTT	CSASVTLNQPQHF
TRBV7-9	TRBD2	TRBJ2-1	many	TGTGCCAGCAGCCCCGGGAGGGGGAAGTACAATGAGCAGTTCTTC	CASSPGRGKYNEQFF
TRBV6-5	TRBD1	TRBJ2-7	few	TGTGCCAGCCGAGCTCCGGGACAGATGACGATGGAGCAGTACTTC	CASRAPGQMTMEQYF
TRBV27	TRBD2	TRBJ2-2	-	TGTGCCAGCAGTTTGGCTAGCGGGAACCACCTAACAAATGGGGAGCTGTTTTTT	CASSLASGNHLTNGELFF
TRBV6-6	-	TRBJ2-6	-	TGTGCCAGCAGTTTCCTGTTTACTGGGGCCAACGTCCTGACTTTC	CASSFLFTGANVLTF
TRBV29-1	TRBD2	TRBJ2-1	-	TGCAGCGCTGAAAGCGGGAGGGCCGGCAATGAGCAGTTCTTC	CSAESGRAGNEQFF
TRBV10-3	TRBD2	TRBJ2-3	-	TGTGCCATCAGTGAGAGAGCGGGAGAAGATACGCAGTATTTT	CAISERAGEDTQYF
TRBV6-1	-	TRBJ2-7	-	TGTGCCAGCAGTGAAGCTCCCGGGGAGAATTACGAGCAGTACTTC	CASSEAPGENYEQYF
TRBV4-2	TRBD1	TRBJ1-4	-	TGTGCCAGCAGCCAACCAGGGGGACACGAAAAACTGTTTTTT	CASSQPGGHEKLFF